A single T cell receptor (beta chain) is shown here with its context. The antigen is unknown. Germline CDR1 and CDR2: SGHRS and YFSETQ. With 5 bases removed from V and 7 bases from J, the gap between germline ends came to 15 bases. The CDR3 consists of 14 residues. This sample stems from a study of graft-versus-host responses after intestinal transplantation. The repertoire was sequenced with immunoSEQ multiplex PCR; TCRdb's copy has only in-frame clones and lacks some. Found here are approximately 71,000 clones, about 89% of them singletons; the top ten hold roughly 2.6%. The TCR sequence derives from a human donor who received an intestinal transplant. The genes are TRBV5-1 and TRBJ1-4; tentatively, D is TRBD1 (5 bases). Sequences were derived from unstimulated CD8+ T cells sorted from spleen or lymph node cells, sampled before intestinal transplant. The CDR3 loop reads CASRPDSWSEKLFF. CDR3 bases: TGCGCCAGCAGACCCGACAGTTGGAGTGAAAAACTGTTTTTT.